This entry lists 4 T cell receptor beta chains sequenced from one sample in a study of blood T cell repertoires in COVID-19. The assay was immunoSEQ multiplex PCR, and TCRdb's table has in-frame clones only and misses some. The sample contains 44,000 or so clones, around 70% of which appear only once. Source material: peripheral blood. The receptors stem from a man older than 75 with acute or convalescent COVID-19.

The V and J genes are TRBV7-9 and TRBJ1-5; D call uncertain. CDR1 is SEHNR, CDR2 FQNEAQ, per germline (reference sequence). The CDR3 covers 12 residues. V lost 5 bases and J lost 4, with 6 bases in between. CDR3: CASSTENQPQHF. The CDR3 DNA reads as TGTGCCAGCAGCACAGAAAATCAGCCCCAGCATTTT.

This rearrangement joins TRBV30 to TRBJ1-2, with a weak D call TRBD1 (5 bases). Between the trimmed V and J ends, which lost 3 bases and 8 bases, there was a span of 13 bases. Germline CDR1 and CDR2: GTSNPN and SVGIG (reference sequence). This CDR3 has 12 amino acids. The DNA for the CDR3 is TGTGCCTGGAGCCCCGGGGGGTACGGCTACACCTTC. This codes for CAWSPGGYGYTF.

The V gene is TRBV19, the J gene TRBJ1-4, with unresolved D. Germline V lookup: CDR1 LNHDA, CDR2 SQIVND (reference sequence). Trimming shortened V by 3 bases and J by 8 bases, and 16 bases separated the two germline ends. CDR3 length: 15 residues. The DNA for the CDR3 is TGTGCCAGTAGTATCCAGCCTACCAGCGGCGAAAAACTGTTTTTT. This sequence encodes CASSIQPTSGEKLFF.

The V and J genes are TRBV5-8 and TRBJ2-7; maybe TRBD1 (6 bases). V gave up 1 base and J gave up 4 bases, with 12 bases separating them. This CDR3 region has 14 residues. Germline V gives CDR1 SGHTS, CDR2 YDEGEE. The CDR3 DNA reads as TGTGCCAGCAGCTTGCCCGGACAGTTTTACGAGCAGTACTTC. Translation: CASSLPGQFYEQYF.